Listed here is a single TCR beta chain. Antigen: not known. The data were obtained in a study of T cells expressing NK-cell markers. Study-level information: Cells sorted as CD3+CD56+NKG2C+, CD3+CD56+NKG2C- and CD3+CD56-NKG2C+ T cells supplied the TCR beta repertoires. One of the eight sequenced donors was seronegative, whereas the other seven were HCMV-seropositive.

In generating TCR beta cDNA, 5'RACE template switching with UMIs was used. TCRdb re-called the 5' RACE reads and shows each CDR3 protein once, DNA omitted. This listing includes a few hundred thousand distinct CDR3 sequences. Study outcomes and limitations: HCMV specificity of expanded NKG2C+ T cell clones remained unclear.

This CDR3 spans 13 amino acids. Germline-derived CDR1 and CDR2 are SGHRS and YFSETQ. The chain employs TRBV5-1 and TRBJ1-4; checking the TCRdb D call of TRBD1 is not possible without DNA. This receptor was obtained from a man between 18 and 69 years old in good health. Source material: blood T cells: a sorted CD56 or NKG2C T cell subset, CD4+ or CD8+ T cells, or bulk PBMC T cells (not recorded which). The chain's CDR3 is CASSVGTREKLFF.